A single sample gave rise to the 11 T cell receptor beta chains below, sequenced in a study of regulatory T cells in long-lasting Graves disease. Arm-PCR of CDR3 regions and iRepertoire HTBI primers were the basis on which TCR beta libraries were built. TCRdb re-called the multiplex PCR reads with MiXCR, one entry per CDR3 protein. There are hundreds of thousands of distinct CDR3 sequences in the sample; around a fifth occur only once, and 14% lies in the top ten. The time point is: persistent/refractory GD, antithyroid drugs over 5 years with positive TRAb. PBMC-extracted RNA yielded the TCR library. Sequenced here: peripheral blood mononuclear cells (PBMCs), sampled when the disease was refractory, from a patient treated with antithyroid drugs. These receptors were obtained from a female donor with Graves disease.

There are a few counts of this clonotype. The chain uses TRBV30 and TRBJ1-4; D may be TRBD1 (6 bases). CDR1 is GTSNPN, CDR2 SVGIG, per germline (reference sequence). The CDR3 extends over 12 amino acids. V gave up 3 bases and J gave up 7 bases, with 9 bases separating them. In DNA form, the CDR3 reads TGTGCCTGGAGCGGGGGCGGTGAAAAACTGTTTTTT. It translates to CAWSGGGEKLFF.

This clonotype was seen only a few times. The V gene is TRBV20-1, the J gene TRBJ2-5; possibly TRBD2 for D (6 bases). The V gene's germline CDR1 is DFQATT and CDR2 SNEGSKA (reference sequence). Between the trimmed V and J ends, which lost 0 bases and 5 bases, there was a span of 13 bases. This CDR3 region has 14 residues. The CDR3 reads CSARDAGLRETQYF. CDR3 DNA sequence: TGCAGTGCTAGAGATGCGGGGCTCCGGGAGACCCAGTACTTC.

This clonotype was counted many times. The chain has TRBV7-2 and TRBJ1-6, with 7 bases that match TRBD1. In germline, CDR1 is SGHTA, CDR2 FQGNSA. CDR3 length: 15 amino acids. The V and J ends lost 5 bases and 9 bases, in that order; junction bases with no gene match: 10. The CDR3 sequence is CASSLLGQISSPLHF. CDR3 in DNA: TGTGCCAGCAGCCTGCTGGGACAGATTTCTTCACCCCTCCACTTT.

This CDR3 is CASSHTGTVNTEAFF. As DNA, the CDR3 is TGTGCCAGCAGCCACACCGGGACAGTGAACACTGAAGCTTTCTTT. This chain uses TRBV16 with TRBJ1-1; TRBD1 agrees at 7 bases. The CDR3 extends over 15 amino acids. The germline gives CDR1 KGHSY, CDR2 FQNENV. V was pared by 3 bases and J by 0 bases, with 4 bases of the junction left unmatched.

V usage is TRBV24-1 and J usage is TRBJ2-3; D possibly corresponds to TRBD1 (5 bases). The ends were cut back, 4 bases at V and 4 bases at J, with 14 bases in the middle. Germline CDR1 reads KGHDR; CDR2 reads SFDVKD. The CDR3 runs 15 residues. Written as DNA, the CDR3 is TGTGCCACCAGTGACCCAAGACAGTTCTCAGATACGCAGTATTTT. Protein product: CATSDPRQFSDTQYF.

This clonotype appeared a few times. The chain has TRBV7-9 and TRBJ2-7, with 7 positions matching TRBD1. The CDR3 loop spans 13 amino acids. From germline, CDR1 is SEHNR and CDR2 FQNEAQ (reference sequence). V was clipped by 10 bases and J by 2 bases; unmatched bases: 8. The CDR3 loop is CATPGGRTYEQYF. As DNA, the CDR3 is TGTGCCACCCCAGGGGGTCGCACCTACGAGCAGTACTTC.

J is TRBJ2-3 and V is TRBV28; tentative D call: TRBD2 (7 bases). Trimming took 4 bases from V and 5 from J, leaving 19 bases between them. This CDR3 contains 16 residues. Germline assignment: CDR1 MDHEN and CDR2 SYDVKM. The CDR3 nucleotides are TGTGCCAGCAGTTCCTCGGCTAGCGGAGGGGGAGATACGCAGTATTTT. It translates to CASSSSASGGGDTQYF.

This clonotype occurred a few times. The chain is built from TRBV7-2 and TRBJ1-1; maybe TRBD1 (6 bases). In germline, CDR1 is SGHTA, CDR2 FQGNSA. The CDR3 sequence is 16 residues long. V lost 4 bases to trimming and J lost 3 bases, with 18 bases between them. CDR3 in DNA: TGTGCCAGCAGCTCTGGACAGATCATCCCCGACACTGAAGCTTTCTTT. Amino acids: CASSSGQIIPDTEAFF.

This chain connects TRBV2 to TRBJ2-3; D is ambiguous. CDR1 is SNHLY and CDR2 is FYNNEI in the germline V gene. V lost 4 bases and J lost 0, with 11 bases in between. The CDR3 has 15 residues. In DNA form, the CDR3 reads TGTGCCAGCAGTGGGGGTAGCTCTAGCACAGATACGCAGTATTTT. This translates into CASSGGSSSTDTQYF.

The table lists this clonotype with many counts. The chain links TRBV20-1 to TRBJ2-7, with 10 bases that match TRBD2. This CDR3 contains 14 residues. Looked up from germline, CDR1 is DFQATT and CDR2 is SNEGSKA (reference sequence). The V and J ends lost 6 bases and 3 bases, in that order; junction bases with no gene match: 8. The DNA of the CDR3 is TGCAGTGCGTTGCTAGCGGGAGATTTCTACGAGCAGTACTTC. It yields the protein CSALLAGDFYEQYF.

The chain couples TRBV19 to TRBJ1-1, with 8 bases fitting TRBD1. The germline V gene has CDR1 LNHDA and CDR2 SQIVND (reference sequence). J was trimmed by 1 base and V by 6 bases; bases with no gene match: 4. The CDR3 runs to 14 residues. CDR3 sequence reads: CASRWGTGNTEAFF. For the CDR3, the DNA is TGTGCCAGTAGATGGGGGACAGGGAACACTGAAGCTTTCTTT.